This entry is about one T cell receptor beta chain. The data are from a study of glioma-infiltrating T cells after dendritic cell vaccination. Turning to the study itself: Between about 2002 and 2013, patients got autologous tumor lysate-pulsed dendritic cell vaccines. Monocyte-derived dendritic cells, cultured approximately 7 days with IL-4 and GM-CSF, were pulsed with autologous tumor lysate.

The time point was: after dendritic cell vaccination, including at tumor progression/relapse. The PCR used 60 V beta and 13 J beta primers. The assay was immunoSEQ multiplex PCR, and TCRdb's table has in-frame clones only and misses some. The sample carries 98,000 or so clones, around 80% recorded once. J lost 7 bases, V lost 5 bases, and 11 bases had no gene match. This CDR3 contains 15 residues. The germline V gene encodes CDR1 SGDLS and CDR2 YYNGEE. The sequencing here drew on blood, taken after dendritic cell vaccination. The chain carries TRBV9 and TRBJ2-1; 8 bases are shared with TRBD2. This receptor was identified in a human donor with glioblastoma. CDR3 sequence: CASSLAGFSGNEQFF. CDR3 in DNA: TGTGCCAGCAGTCTAGCGGGCTTCTCGGGGAATGAGCAGTTCTTC.